The TCR beta chain under discussion was sequenced for a study of T cell responses to AZD1222 COVID-19 vaccine. Study results and limitations: Sampled repertoires all dated from after the peak T cell response. Only six AZD1222 recipients tested seropositive at baseline. Reportedly, close to half of spike-specific TCRs are directed against unmutated variant regions.

Only in-frame clones appear in the TCRdb table, and some are missing; sequencing was by immunoSEQ multiplex PCR. The data contain 95,000 to 150,000 clones, about 91% of them singletons. Deletions cut 0 bases from V and 4 bases from J, with 13 bases between. Germline CDR1 and CDR2: SGHDT and YYEEEE. The CDR3 covers 16 residues. On this clone itself: What it recognizes is unknown.

Source: peripheral blood, taken on day 0 of AZD1222 vaccination. This receptor was obtained from an adult in good health. This chain links TRBV5-6 with TRBJ2-2; D is perhaps TRBD1 (6 bases). The CDR3 DNA sequence: TGTGCCAGCAGCTTGGGGCCGGGACATCGCACCGGGGAGCTGTTTTTT. Translated, it gives CASSLGPGHRTGELFF.